The T cell receptor (beta chain) described here comes from a study of T cells expressing NK-cell markers. As for the study in general: HCMV seropositivity marked most of the eight sequenced donors; one was seronegative.

There are 15 residues in the CDR3. Germline values: CDR1 DFQATT, CDR2 SNEGSKA (reference sequence). From its re-call of the 5' RACE reads, TCRdb lists each CDR3 protein once, without DNA. Its table lists 550,000 to 600,000 distinct CDR3 sequences. This TCR came from a man between 18 and 29 years old in good health. The material sequenced was blood T cells: a sorted CD56 or NKG2C T cell subset, CD4+ or CD8+ T cells, or bulk PBMC T cells (not recorded which). This rearrangement joins TRBV20-1 to TRBJ2-3; TCRdb's D gene call, TRBD1, goes unchecked for lack of DNA. The CDR3 reads CSARNPGQGGSPQYF.